This is a list of T cell receptor beta chains from one sample in a study of blood T cell repertoires in COVID-19. Measured with immunoSEQ multiplex PCR; TCRdb has only the in-frame clones, and not every one. Found here are about 140,000 clones, about 82% of them singletons; the top ten hold under 3%. Sequencing was performed on peripheral blood. These receptors originate from a man between 50 and 59 years old with acute or convalescent COVID-19. The conserved cysteine and the conserved F or W are not part of the CDR3 here. Clone sizes are given selectively: once, few, many, or a class where the clone is expanded.

clone size	J gene	V gene	CDR3 protein
few	TRBJ2-2	TRBV6-6	ASSRGTMNTGELF
-	TRBJ2-5	TRBV12-3/TRBV12-4	ASSLSSGETQY
-	TRBJ1-2	TRBV4-2	ASSHGPGDRDGYT
few	TRBJ2-6	TRBV4-1	ASSQDGRGTGANVLT
-	TRBJ1-1	TRBV6-1	ASSEVSGLNTEAF
-	TRBJ1-3	TRBV5-1	ASSLGPGEPGNTIY
-	TRBJ2-2	TRBV5-1	ASSTIPGLAGPNTGELF
-	TRBJ2-7	TRBV7-6	ASSYGTGFGDEQY
-	TRBJ1-4	TRBV19	ASRGGQGGNEKLF
-	TRBJ2-3	TRBV2	ASRGPGLASSDTQY
-	TRBJ1-2	TRBV6-6	ASSYYPGDSNYGYT
few	TRBJ1-2	TRBV3-1/TRBV3-2	ASSPWDRDNYGYT
-	TRBJ1-1	TRBV18	ASSRDNPNTEAF
-	TRBJ1-5	TRBV18	ASSHSDSYSNQPQH
-	TRBJ1-1	TRBV5-4	ASSLGSRTGNTEAF
-	TRBJ2-1	TRBV7-3	ASSQGVNEQF
-	TRBJ2-4	TRBV7-8	ASSQRESRAKNIQY
-	TRBJ2-2	TRBV24-1	ATSDWDSGELF
-	TRBJ1-1	TRBV6-5	ASSLQGTSEAF
-	TRBJ1-3	TRBV12-5	ASGPGTGLRSSSGNTIY
many	TRBJ1-1	TRBV5-1	ASSPHQGTNTEAF
once	TRBJ1-4	TRBV18	ASSQVGGSNEKLF
-	TRBJ2-7	TRBV6-5	ASSALRRGVYEQY
-	TRBJ2-7	TRBV5-1	ASSPGTSGKGEQY
-	TRBJ2-5	TRBV6-5	ASSQQGGGKETQY
-	TRBJ2-7	TRBV12-5	ASGLTGQGLVQY
few	TRBJ1-2	TRBV12-3/TRBV12-4	ASRATGSGYT
-	TRBJ1-1	TRBV25-1	ASSRGVNSGVAF
-	TRBJ2-7	TRBV5-1	ASAGTSGYEQY
-	TRBJ1-5	TRBV28	ASAPRDRVNQPQH
-	TRBJ2-5	TRBV20-1	SALGRETQY
-	TRBJ2-2	TRBV27	ASSITTGVTGELF
once	TRBJ2-7	TRBV12-5	ASGLVLTEDAPYEQY
-	TRBJ1-4	TRBV18	ASTTVGGEKLF
-	TRBJ2-1	TRBV11-2	ASSADLMGTNEQF
-	TRBJ1-6	TRBV2	ASSPPGGAASNSPLH
-	TRBJ1-2	TRBV19	ASKFQGRYGYT
-	TRBJ1-5	TRBV3-1/TRBV3-2	ASSQGGQGFGQPQH
-	TRBJ2-2	TRBV24-1	ATSAGGNTGELF
-	TRBJ1-5	TRBV28	ASSAGGLNQPQH
-	TRBJ1-1	TRBV19	ASTRVMNTEAF
once	TRBJ2-1	TRBV11-1	ASSSSGGGGEQF
once	TRBJ2-7	TRBV6-5	ASSLTSGSTYEQY
-	TRBJ2-7	TRBV4-1	ASSLKEGGLGEQY
-	TRBJ2-7	TRBV28	ASSDPGQGAYEQY
-	TRBJ2-7	TRBV14	ASSQWERGGQY
-	TRBJ2-7	TRBV27	ASSLSASLYEQY
-	TRBJ1-5	TRBV2	ASSVRGNQPQH
-	TRBJ2-7	TRBV30	AWSGQPGYEQY
-	TRBJ1-5	TRBV4-1	ASSQVVSFPNQPQH
-	TRBJ2-1	TRBV6-1	ASSDSGSSYNEQF
few	TRBJ1-1	TRBV28	ASSFETGGNTEAF
-	TRBJ1-1	TRBV18	ASSPGGLGTEAF